The clone carrying this TCR beta chain was seen a few times. The antigen remains undetermined. These data belong to a study of T-cell reconstitution after alpha-beta-depleted transplantation in children. Study-level findings and limits: Expanded graft clones, several hundred of them, were reportedly the source of alpha-beta T cells about two months after transplant.

Researchers prepared the TCRbeta library using unique molecular identifiers, the study reports. Via MiXCR, TCRdb re-called the PCR reads, giving one row per CDR3 protein. The sample holds approximately 130,000 distinct CDR3 sequences, roughly 9.7% seen once. Trimming cost V 4 bases and J 0 bases, with 6 bases left between them. This CDR3 is 14 amino acids long. Germline assignment: CDR1 SGHTA and CDR2 FQGNSA. This TCR derives from a girl younger than two who had a stem cell transplant for combined immunodeficiency, so the T cells may come from the graft donor. The V gene is TRBV7-2, the J gene TRBJ1-4, with D perhaps matching TRBD1 (5 bases). The source was PBMCs, mostly from graft donor cells, collected 180 days after TCRalphabeta/CD19-depleted stem cell transplant. This chain's CDR3 is CASSWTPTNEKLFF. CDR3 nucleotide sequence: TGTGCCAGCAGCTGGACACCAACTAATGAAAAACTGTTTTTT.